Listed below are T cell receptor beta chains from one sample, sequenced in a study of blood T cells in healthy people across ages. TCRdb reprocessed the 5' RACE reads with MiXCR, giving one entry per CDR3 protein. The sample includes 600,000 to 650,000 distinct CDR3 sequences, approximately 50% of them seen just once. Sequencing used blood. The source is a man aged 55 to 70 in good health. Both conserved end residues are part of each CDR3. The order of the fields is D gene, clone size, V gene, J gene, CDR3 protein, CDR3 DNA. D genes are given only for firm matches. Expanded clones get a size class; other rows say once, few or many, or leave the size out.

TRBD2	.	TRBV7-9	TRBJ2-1	CASRPSGGSSYNEQFF	TGTGCCAGCCGTCCTAGCGGCGGGAGCTCCTACAATGAGCAGTTCTTC
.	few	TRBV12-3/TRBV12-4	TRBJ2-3	CASSLRGTRTDTQYF	TGTGCCAGCAGTTTAAGGGGGACCAGGACAGATACGCAGTATTTT
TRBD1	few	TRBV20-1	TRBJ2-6	CSATGTGGRSGANVLTF	TGCAGTGCTACCGGGACAGGGGGCCGCTCTGGGGCCAACGTCCTGACTTTC
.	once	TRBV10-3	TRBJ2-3	CATLVPGTDTQYF	TGTGCCACCTTAGTTCCTGGCACAGATACGCAGTATTTT
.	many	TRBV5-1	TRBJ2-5	CASSSGQQETQYF	TGCGCCAGCAGCTCCGGACAGCAAGAGACCCAGTACTTC
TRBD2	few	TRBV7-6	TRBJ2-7	CASSRLAGAYEQYF	TGTGCCAGCAGCCGACTAGCGGGGGCCTACGAGCAGTACTTC
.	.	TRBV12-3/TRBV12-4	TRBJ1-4	CASTLGGGREKLFF	TGTGCCAGCACTTTGGGGGGGGGCCGGGAAAAACTGTTTTTT
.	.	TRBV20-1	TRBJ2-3	CSAREKNTQYF	TGCAGTGCTAGAGAGAAGAACACGCAGTATTTT
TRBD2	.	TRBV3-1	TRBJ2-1	CASSQGTSGARGQFF	TGTGCCAGCAGCCAAGGGACTAGCGGGGCCCGAGGGCAGTTCTTC
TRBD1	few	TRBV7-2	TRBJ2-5	CASSFQTGAETQYF	TGTGCCAGCAGTTTTCAAACAGGGGCGGAGACCCAGTACTTC
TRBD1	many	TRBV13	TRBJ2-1	CASSSSGTGPNEQFF	TGTGCCAGCAGCTCGTCCGGGACAGGGCCGAATGAGCAGTTCTTC
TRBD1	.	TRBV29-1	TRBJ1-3	CSVGQGALGNTIYF	TGCAGCGTTGGTCAGGGGGCGCTCGGAAACACCATATATTTT
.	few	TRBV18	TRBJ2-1	CASSPPGSSYNEQFF	TGTGCCAGCTCACCACCGGGATCCTCCTACAATGAGCAGTTCTTC
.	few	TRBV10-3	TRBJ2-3	CAITALGEADTQYF	TGTGCCATCACCGCCTTGGGGGAAGCAGATACGCAGTATTTT
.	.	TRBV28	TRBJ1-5	CASSRRGVRNQPQHF	TGTGCCAGCAGTCGGAGGGGAGTTCGAAATCAGCCCCAGCATTTT
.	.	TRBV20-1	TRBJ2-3	CSARVLLDTQYF	TGCAGTGCTAGAGTGCTTTTGGATACGCAGTATTTT
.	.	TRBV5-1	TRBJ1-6	CASSFSTENSPLHF	TGCGCCAGCAGCTTTTCGACGGAAAATTCACCCCTCCACTTT
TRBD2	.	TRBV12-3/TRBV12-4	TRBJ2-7	CASSLEGSGVYEQYF	TGTGCCAGCAGTTTAGAGGGTAGCGGGGTCTACGAGCAGTACTTC
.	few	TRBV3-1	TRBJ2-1	CASSHDGSEYNEQFF	TGTGCCAGCAGCCATGACGGATCGGAATACAATGAGCAGTTCTTC
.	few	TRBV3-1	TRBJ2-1	CASSQDIETQFF	TGTGCCAGCAGCCAAGATATAGAGACCCAGTTCTTC
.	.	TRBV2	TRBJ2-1	CASSEALQGPFF	TGTGCCAGCAGTGAAGCCCTACAGGGACCGTTCTTC
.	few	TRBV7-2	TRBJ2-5	CASSVRDFQETQYF	TGTGCCAGCAGCGTTCGGGACTTCCAAGAGACCCAGTACTTC
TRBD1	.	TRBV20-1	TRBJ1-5	CSASGGGQGSNQPQHF	TGCAGTGCTAGTGGGGGTGGACAGGGGTCCAATCAGCCCCAGCATTTT
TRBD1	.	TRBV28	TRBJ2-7	CASRLSGQAYEQYF	TGTGCCAGCAGGCTAAGCGGACAGGCGTACGAGCAGTACTTC
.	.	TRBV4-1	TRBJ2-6	CASSQAAGVDPGANVLTF	TGCGCCAGCAGCCAAGCGGCAGGGGTGGATCCTGGGGCCAACGTCCTGACTTTC
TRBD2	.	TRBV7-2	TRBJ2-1	CASSFERGAKLYNEQFF	TGTGCCAGCAGCTTTGAGCGGGGGGCCAAACTGTACAATGAGCAGTTCTTC
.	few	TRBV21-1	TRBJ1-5	CASSKREVGDLRNQPQHF	TGTGCCAGCAGCAAAAGGGAGGTGGGGGACTTGAGGAATCAGCCCCAGCATTTT
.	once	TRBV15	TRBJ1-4	CATSRDTSVEKLFF	TGTGCCACCAGCAGAGATACGTCGGTTGAAAAACTGTTTTTT
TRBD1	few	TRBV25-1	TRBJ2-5	CASSTDRGPRGTQYF	TGTGCCAGCAGTACAGACAGGGGGCCCCGAGGGACCCAGTACTTC
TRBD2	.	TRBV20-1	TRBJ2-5	CSATAGGLQETQYF	TGCAGTGCTACAGCGGGGGGATTACAAGAGACCCAGTACTTC
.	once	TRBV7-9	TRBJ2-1	CASSYDNGIYNEQFF	TGTGCCAGCAGCTATGATAACGGGATTTACAATGAGCAGTTCTTC
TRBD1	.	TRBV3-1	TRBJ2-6	CASSQRGQGTHGDNVLTF	TGTGCCAGCAGCCAACGAGGACAGGGTACCCATGGTGACAACGTCCTGACTTTC
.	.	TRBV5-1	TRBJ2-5	CASSRTVSTQSETQYF	TGCGCCAGCAGCCGTACAGTCTCCACGCAGTCAGAGACCCAGTACTTC
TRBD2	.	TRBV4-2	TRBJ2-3	CASSQSTSQGTDTQYF	TGTGCCAGCAGCCAGTCGACTAGCCAGGGCACAGATACGCAGTATTTT
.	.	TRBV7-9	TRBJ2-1	CASSLAQLGYNEQFF	TGTGCCAGCAGCTTAGCTCAGCTGGGCTACAATGAGCAGTTCTTC
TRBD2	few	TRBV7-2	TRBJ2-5	CASRRGGAQETQYF	TGTGCCAGCAGGCGGGGGGGCGCTCAAGAGACCCAGTACTTC
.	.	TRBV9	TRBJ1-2	CASSVLLTENYGYTF	TGTGCCAGCAGCGTATTGCTGACAGAAAACTATGGCTACACCTTC
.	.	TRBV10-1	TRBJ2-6	CASSSPLGANVLTF	TGCGCCAGCAGTTCCCCGTTGGGGGCCAACGTCCTGACTTTC
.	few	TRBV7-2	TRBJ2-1	CASSFGPGDEQFF	TGTGCCAGCAGCTTCGGGCCTGGCGATGAGCAGTTCTTC
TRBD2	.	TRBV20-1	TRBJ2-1	CSARVAGGNNEQFF	TGCAGTGCTAGAGTAGCGGGGGGCAACAATGAGCAGTTCTTC
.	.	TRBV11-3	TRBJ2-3	CASSLGSWADTQYF	TGTGCCAGCAGCTTAGGGAGTTGGGCAGATACGCAGTATTTT
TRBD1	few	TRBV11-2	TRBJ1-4	CASSRRPGTGHNEKLFF	TGTGCCAGCAGCCGACGCCCTGGGACAGGGCATAATGAAAAACTGTTTTTT
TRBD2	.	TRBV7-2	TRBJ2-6	CASSLRVAGGSGANVLTF	TGTGCCAGCAGCTTACGAGTAGCGGGGGGCTCTGGGGCCAACGTCCTGACTTTC
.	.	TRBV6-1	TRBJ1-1	CASSETLNTEAFF	TGTGCCAGCAGTGAGACCCTGAACACTGAAGCTTTCTTT